The entry that follows covers one TCR beta chain sequence. This sample's time point: patch test 2, 6 weeks after DPC sensitization. The sample's treatment: therapeutic diphenylcyclopropenone sensitization with weekly scalp DPC. The record originates from a study of human T cells and chemical hapten exposure. This CDR3 has 14 residues. V lost 7 bases to trimming and J lost 7 bases, with 14 bases between them. Per germline, CDR1 SNHLY and CDR2 FYNNEI. TCRdb re-derived calls from the RACE reads in MiXCR, one entry per CDR3 protein. The table lists under 100,000 distinct CDR3 sequences, around 9.3% of them singletons.

The V call is TRBV2, the J call TRBJ1-6, with a tentative D call TRBD1 (6 bases). This specimen was whole blood, taken in connection with sensitization to the hapten diphenylcyclopropenone (DPC). This receptor was taken from a woman aged 50 to 60 with alopecia areata. Some clones in this sample may be carry-over from other donors' samples. The CDR3 DNA sequence: TGTGCCAGCACCGGACAGCCAGGGAATTCACCCCTCCACTTT. Its translation: CASTGQPGNSPLHF. Drawing the rest from reference TRBV2 and TRBJ1-6, the complete variable domain is EPEVTQTPSHQVTQMGQEVILRCVPISNHLYFYWYRQILGQKVEFLVSFYNNEISEKSEIFDDQFSVERPDGSNFTLKIRSTKLEDSAMYFCASTGQPGNSPLHFGNGTRLTVT.